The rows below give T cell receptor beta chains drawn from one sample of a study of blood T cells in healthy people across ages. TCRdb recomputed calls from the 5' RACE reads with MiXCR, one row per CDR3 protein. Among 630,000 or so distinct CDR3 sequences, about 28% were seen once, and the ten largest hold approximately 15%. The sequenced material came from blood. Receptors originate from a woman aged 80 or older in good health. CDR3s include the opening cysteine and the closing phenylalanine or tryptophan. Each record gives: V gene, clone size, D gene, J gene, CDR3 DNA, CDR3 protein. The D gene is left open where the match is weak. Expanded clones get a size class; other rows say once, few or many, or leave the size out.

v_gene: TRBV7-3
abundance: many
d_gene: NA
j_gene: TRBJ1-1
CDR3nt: TGTGCCAGCAGCTTTGGCCGGGACACTGAAGCTTTCTTT
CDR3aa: CASSFGRDTEAFF

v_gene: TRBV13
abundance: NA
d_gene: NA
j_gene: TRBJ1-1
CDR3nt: TGTGCCAGCAGCTTTTGGGTTCTGAACACTGAAGCTTTCTTT
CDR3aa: CASSFWVLNTEAFF

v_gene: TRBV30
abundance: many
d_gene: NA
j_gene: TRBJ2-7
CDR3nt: TGTGCCTGGAGTGACAGGGTTCGCCTCTACGAGCAGTACTTC
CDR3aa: CAWSDRVRLYEQYF

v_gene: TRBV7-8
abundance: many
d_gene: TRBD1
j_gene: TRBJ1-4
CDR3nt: TGTGCCAGCAGCCACGGGACAGGGACTAATGAAAAACTGTTTTTT
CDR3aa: CASSHGTGTNEKLFF

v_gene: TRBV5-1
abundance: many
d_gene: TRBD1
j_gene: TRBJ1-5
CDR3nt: TGCGCCAGCAGCTTCGGACAGGGCGATCAGCCCCAGCATTTT
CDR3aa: CASSFGQGDQPQHF

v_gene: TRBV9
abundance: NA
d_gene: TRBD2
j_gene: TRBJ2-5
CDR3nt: TGTGCCAGCAGCGTAGCCCCTAGCGGGGGGGTGGAAGAGACCCGGTACTTC
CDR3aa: CASSVAPSGGVEETRYF

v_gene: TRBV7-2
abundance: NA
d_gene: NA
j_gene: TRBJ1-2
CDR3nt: TGTGCCAGCAGCGGGGTAGGGCCTGGCTACACCTTC
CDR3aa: CASSGVGPGYTF

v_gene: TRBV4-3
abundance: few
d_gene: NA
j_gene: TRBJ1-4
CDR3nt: TGCGCCAGCAGCCCCGGGACTTCAACTAATGAAAAACTGTTTTTT
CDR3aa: CASSPGTSTNEKLFF

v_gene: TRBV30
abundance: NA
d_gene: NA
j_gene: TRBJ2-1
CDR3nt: TGTGCCCGGAGTCGGGGCCGATCCTACAATGAGCAGTTCTTC
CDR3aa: CARSRGRSYNEQFF

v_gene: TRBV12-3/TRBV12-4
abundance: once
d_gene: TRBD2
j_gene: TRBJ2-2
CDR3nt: TGTGCCAGCAGTTTCCAGCGGGGGTACACCGGGGAGCTGTTTTTT
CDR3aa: CASSFQRGYTGELFF

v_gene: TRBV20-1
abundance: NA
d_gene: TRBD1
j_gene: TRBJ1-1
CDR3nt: TGCAGTGCCCCGACAGGGGGTATCTCTGAAGCTTTCTTT
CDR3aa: CSAPTGGISEAFF

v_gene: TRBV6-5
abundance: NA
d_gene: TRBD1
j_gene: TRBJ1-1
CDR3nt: TGTGCCAGCAGCCGAGGGACAGAGAACACTGAAGCTTTCTTT
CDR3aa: CASSRGTENTEAFF

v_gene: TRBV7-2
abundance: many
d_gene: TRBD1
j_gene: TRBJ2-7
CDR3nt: TGTGCCAGCAGCATTCTTTCGGGACAGTCAACCTACGAGCAGTACTTC
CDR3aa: CASSILSGQSTYEQYF

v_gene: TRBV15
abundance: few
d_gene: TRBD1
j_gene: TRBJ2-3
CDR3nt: TGTGCCACCAGCAGAGATGGGGGGACAGGGGGTCGGGCAGATACGCAGTATTTT
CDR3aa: CATSRDGGTGGRADTQYF

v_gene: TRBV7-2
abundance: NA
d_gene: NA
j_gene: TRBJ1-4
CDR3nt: TGTGCCAGCAGCCCGCACAGCACTAATAATGAAAAACTGTTTTTT
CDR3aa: CASSPHSTNNEKLFF

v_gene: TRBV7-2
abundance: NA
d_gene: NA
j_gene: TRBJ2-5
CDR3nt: TGTGCCAGCAGCTCTGCCGTTGGGGATGAGCAGTACTTC
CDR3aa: CASSSAVGDEQYF

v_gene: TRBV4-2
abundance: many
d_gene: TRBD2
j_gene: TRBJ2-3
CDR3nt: TGTGCCAGCAGCCAAGATCAGATTAGCGGGGGCACAGATACGCAGTATTTT
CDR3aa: CASSQDQISGGTDTQYF

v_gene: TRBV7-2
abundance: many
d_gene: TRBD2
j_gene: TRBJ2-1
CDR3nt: TGTGCCAGCAGCTTATTCGGGACTAGCGGGGGGAATGAGCAGTTCTTC
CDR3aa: CASSLFGTSGGNEQFF

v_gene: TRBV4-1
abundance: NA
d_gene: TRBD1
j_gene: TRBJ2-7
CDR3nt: TGCGCCAGCAGCCGACAGGGGGGCGACGAGCAGTACTTC
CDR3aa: CASSRQGGDEQYF

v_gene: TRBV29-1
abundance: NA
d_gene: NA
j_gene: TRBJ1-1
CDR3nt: TGCAGCGCCCACCTCATCATGGGGAACACTGAAGCTTTCTTT
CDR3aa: CSAHLIMGNTEAFF

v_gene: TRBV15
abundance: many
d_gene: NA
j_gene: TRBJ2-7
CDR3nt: TGTGCCACCAGCAGAGAGGGCAGGTTCTTCTACGAGCAGTACTTC
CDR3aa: CATSREGRFFYEQYF

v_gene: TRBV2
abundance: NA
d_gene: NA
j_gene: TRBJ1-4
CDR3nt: TGTGCCAGCCTCCCAGTGGGGGTCGGTACTAATGAAAAACTGTTTTTT
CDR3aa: CASLPVGVGTNEKLFF